Listed below are T cell receptor beta chains from one sample, sequenced in a study of shared clonotypes between healthy human individuals. Sequenced by immunoSEQ multiplex PCR; TCRdb stores in-frame clones only, minus some. The table has approximately 2.1 million clones, over 85% seen once. What was sequenced was naive CD4+ T cells from PBMCs. Receptor source: a man younger than 30 in good health. Some clones in this sample may be carry-over from other donors' samples. Both conserved end residues are part of each CDR3. D genes are given only for firm matches. Clone size is not always given. Where it is, it says once, few, many or a class for expanded clones.

v_call,clone_size,d_call,cdr3_length,j_call,cdr3_aa,cdr3_nt
TRBV5-6,once,TRBD2,15,TRBJ2-5,CASSLWTSGRETQYF,TGTGCCAGCAGCCTGTGGACTAGCGGGAGAGAGACCCAGTACTTC
TRBV7-6,.,TRBD1,19,TRBJ2-2,CASSPLGGQGARITGELFF,TGTGCCAGCAGCCCATTAGGGGGACAGGGGGCGCGGATCACCGGGGAGCTGTTTTTT
TRBV6-5,.,.,11,TRBJ2-7,CATSVGNEQYF,TGTGCCACCTCGGTGGGGAATGAGCAGTACTTC
TRBV5-1,.,TRBD2,16,TRBJ2-2,CASSLVSGHNTGELFF,TGCGCCAGCAGCTTGGTTAGCGGGCATAACACCGGGGAGCTGTTTTTT
TRBV11-2,.,TRBD2,13,TRBJ2-5,CASRGFGEGTQYF,TGTGCCAGCAGGGGGTTCGGGGAGGGGACCCAGTACTTC
TRBV18,once,.,14,TRBJ2-3,CASSPGRGPDTQYF,TGTGCCAGCTCACCCGGGCGGGGGCCCGATACGCAGTATTTT
TRBV6-4,.,.,17,TRBJ2-2,CASSGFPGPLNTGELFF,TGTGCCAGCAGTGGGTTCCCGGGACCCTTGAACACCGGGGAGCTGTTTTTT
TRBV19,.,TRBD1,16,TRBJ1-2,CASSPTGQGAFYGYTF,TGTGCCAGTAGTCCGACCGGACAGGGGGCTTTTTATGGCTACACCTTC
TRBV11-2,.,TRBD2,15,TRBJ2-1,CASSFLGGQYNEQFF,TGTGCCAGCAGCTTTTTGGGAGGGCAGTACAATGAGCAGTTCTTC
TRBV9,.,.,15,TRBJ1-5,CASSMDGGGSQPQHF,TGTGCCAGCAGTATGGACGGGGGGGGCAGTCAGCCCCAGCATTTT
TRBV7-8,.,.,13,TRBJ2-1,CASSILPYNEQFF,TGTGCCAGCAGCATCCTCCCGTACAATGAGCAGTTCTTC
TRBV2,few,.,12,TRBJ1-5,CASRGRNQPQHF,TGTGCCAGCAGAGGGCGAAATCAGCCCCAGCATTTT
TRBV6-5,.,TRBD1,15,TRBJ1-2,CASSYQDRGPGGYTF,TGTGCCAGCAGTTACCAGGACAGGGGGCCGGGTGGCTACACCTTC
TRBV5-4,.,.,15,TRBJ1-2,CASSELGSDPYGYTF,TGTGCCAGCAGCGAGCTGGGGTCGGATCCTTATGGCTACACCTTC
TRBV28,.,.,14,TRBJ2-2,CASSPQSTTGELFF,TGTGCCAGCAGTCCGCAATCTACCACGGGGGAGCTGTTTTTT
TRBV27,.,TRBD2,17,TRBJ2-5,CASSGGGSGRGLETQYF,TGTGCCAGCAGTGGCGGGGGTAGCGGGAGAGGGCTAGAGACCCAGTACTTC
TRBV27,.,TRBD2,17,TRBJ2-7,CASSPYPPRGGNYEQYF,TGTGCCAGCAGTCCCTACCCCCCTAGGGGAGGGAACTACGAGCAGTACTTC
TRBV5-1,.,.,15,TRBJ1-3,CASSLVAGRGNTIYF,TGCGCCAGCAGCTTGGTTGCAGGACGTGGAAACACCATATATTTT
TRBV15,few,.,15,TRBJ1-2,CATSRRQDPNYGYTF,TGTGCCACCAGCAGAAGACAGGATCCTAACTATGGCTACACCTTC
TRBV19,.,TRBD1,13,TRBJ2-7,CASSIWDRYEQYF,TGTGCCAGTAGTATCTGGGACAGATACGAGCAGTACTTC
TRBV28,.,.,14,TRBJ1-4,CASSLASVTEKLFF,TGTGCCAGCAGTTTAGCAAGCGTTACTGAAAAACTGTTTTTT
TRBV7-9,.,TRBD2,14,TRBJ2-7,CASSPRGGSYEQYF,TGTGCCAGCAGCCCTCGGGGGGGGTCCTACGAGCAGTACTTC
TRBV7-2,.,.,16,TRBJ2-3,CASSLLGGLGTDTQYF,TGTGCCAGCAGCCTGCTCGGGGGGCTAGGCACAGATACGCAGTATTTT
TRBV28,.,TRBD1,16,TRBJ2-2,CASSLHGQGKAGELFF,TGTGCCAGCAGTTTGCACGGACAGGGGAAGGCCGGGGAGCTGTTTTTT
TRBV27,.,.,12,TRBJ2-2,CASSPTSGELFF,TGTGCCAGCAGTCCCACGTCCGGGGAGCTGTTTTTT
TRBV6-5,.,.,12,TRBJ2-2,CASSYLGGELFF,TGTGCCAGCAGTTACCTGGGTGGGGAGCTGTTTTTT
TRBV9,.,.,14,TRBJ1-6,CASSPQSGNSPLHF,TGTGCCAGCAGCCCACAATCCGGAAACTCACCCCTCCACTTT
TRBV10-3,.,TRBD1,14,TRBJ1-1,CAISSGQGNTEAFF,TGTGCCATCAGTTCGGGACAGGGGAACACTGAAGCTTTCTTT
TRBV28,.,TRBD1,15,TRBJ2-7,CASTHRGTGGGEQYF,TGTGCCAGCACCCACCGTGGGACAGGGGGCGGCGAGCAGTACTTC
TRBV2,once,.,13,TRBJ2-7,CASAGADKGEQYF,TGTGCCAGCGCGGGGGCTGACAAGGGCGAGCAGTACTTC
TRBV13,.,TRBD2,14,TRBJ2-7,CASSSGTSDGEQYF,TGTGCCAGCAGCTCCGGGACTAGTGATGGCGAGCAGTACTTC
TRBV7-9,once,TRBD1,13,TRBJ1-2,CASSLGQNYGYTF,TGTGCCAGCAGCCTGGGACAGAACTATGGCTACACCTTC
TRBV27,.,.,16,TRBJ2-2,CASISRLGSLAGELFF,TGTGCCAGCATTTCAAGGTTGGGTAGTCTGGCCGGGGAGCTGTTTTTT
TRBV29-1,.,.,11,TRBJ1-1,CSVARKGGAFF,TGCAGCGTTGCCCGGAAAGGGGGAGCTTTCTTT
TRBV6-1,.,TRBD1,16,TRBJ1-2,CASSGKPGQRNYGYTF,TGTGCCAGCAGTGGCAAACCGGGACAGCGAAACTATGGCTACACCTTC
TRBV18,.,.,16,TRBJ2-2,CASSPPVRVNTGELFF,TGTGCCAGCTCACCACCGGTCAGAGTTAACACCGGGGAGCTGTTTTTT
TRBV28,.,TRBD1,19,TRBJ1-1,CASSDRQGSTLILNTEAFF,TGTGCCAGCAGCGACCGACAGGGGTCTACCCTCATACTGAACACTGAAGCTTTCTTT
TRBV18,.,.,17,TRBJ2-2,CASSPPRGESNTGELFF,TGTGCCAGCTCACCACCGAGGGGAGAATCGAACACCGGGGAGCTGTTTTTT
TRBV6-4,once,.,16,TRBJ2-6,CASSPGHGSGANVLTF,TGTGCCAGCAGTCCGGGGCACGGCTCTGGGGCCAACGTCCTGACTTTC
TRBV7-9,once,TRBD2,14,TRBJ2-5,CASSVAGGKETQYF,TGTGCCAGCAGCGTAGCGGGAGGGAAAGAGACCCAGTACTTC
TRBV7-2,.,.,14,TRBJ2-2,CASSLVPQVVELFF,TGTGCCAGCAGCTTAGTCCCCCAAGTCGTGGAGCTGTTTTTT
TRBV30,once,.,11,TRBJ1-2,CAWSLNYGYTF,TGTGCCTGGAGCTTGAACTATGGCTACACCTTC
TRBV28,.,TRBD1,14,TRBJ2-7,CASTLDRDTPEQYF,TGTGCCAGCACCCTGGACAGGGACACCCCCGAGCAGTACTTC